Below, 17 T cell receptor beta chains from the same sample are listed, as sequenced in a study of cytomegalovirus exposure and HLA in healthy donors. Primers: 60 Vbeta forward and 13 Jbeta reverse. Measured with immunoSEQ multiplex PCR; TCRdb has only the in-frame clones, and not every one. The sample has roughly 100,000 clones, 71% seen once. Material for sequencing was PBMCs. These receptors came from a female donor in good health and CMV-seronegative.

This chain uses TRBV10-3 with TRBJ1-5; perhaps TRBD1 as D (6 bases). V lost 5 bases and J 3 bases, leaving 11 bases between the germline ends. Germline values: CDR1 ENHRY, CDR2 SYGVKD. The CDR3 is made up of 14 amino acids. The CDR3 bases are TGTGCCATCAGTAACGGACAGAACAATCAGCCCCAGCATTTT. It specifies CAISNGQNNQPQHF.

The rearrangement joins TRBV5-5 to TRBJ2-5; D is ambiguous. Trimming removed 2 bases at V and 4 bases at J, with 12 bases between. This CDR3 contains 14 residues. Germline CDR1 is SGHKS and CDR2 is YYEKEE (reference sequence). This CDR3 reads CASSLASMGETQYF. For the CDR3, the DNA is TGTGCCAGCAGCTTAGCTAGTATGGGAGAGACCCAGTACTTC.

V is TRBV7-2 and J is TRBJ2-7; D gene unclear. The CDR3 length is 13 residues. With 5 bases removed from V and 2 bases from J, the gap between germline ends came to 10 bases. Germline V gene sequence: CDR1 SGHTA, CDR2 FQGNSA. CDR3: CASSLPRAYEQYF. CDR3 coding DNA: TGTGCCAGCAGCCTCCCCCGGGCCTACGAGCAGTACTTC.

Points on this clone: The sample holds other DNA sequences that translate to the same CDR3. CDR3 sequence (DNA): TGTGCCAGCAGCGTTGGGGGCCCAGGAAACACCATATATTTT. This codes for CASSVGGPGNTIYF. This chain joins TRBV9 and TRBJ1-3, with TRBD1 as a possible D gene (6 bases). The CDR3 has 14 residues. The V and J ends lost 2 bases and 4 bases respectively, with 10 bases between them. CDR1 and CDR2 (germline): SGDLS, YYNGEE.

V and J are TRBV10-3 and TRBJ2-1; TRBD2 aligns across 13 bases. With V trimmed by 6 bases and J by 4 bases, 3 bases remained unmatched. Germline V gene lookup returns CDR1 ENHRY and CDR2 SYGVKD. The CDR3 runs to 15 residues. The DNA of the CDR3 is TGTGCCATCAGATCACTAGCGGGAGGGTACAATGAGCAGTTCTTC. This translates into CAIRSLAGGYNEQFF.

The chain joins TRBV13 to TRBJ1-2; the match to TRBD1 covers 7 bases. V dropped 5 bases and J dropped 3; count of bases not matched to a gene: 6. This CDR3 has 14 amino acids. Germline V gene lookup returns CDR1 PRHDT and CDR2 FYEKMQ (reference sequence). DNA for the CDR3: TGTGCCAGCAGCCACAGGGGATCTGACTATGGCTACACCTTC. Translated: CASSHRGSDYGYTF. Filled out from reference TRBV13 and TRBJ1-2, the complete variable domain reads AAGVIQSPRHLIKEKRETATLKCYPIPRHDTVYWYQQGPGQDPQFLISFYEKMQSDKGSIPDRFSAQQFSDYHSELNMSSLELGDSALYFCASSHRGSDYGYTFGSGTRLTVV.

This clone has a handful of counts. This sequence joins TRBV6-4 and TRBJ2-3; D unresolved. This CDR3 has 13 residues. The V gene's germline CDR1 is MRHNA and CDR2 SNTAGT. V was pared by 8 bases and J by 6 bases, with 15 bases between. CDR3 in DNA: TGTGCCAGCGGCCGAACCCCCGGGGATACGCAGTATTTT. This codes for CASGRTPGDTQYF.

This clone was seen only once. CDR3 sequence reads: CASSRAAAGADYEQYF. CDR3 sequence (DNA): TGCGCCAGCAGCCGGGCGGCCGCGGGGGCTGATTACGAGCAGTACTTC. The chain joins TRBV5-1 to TRBJ2-7; possible D gene TRBD2, 7 bases. Trimming stripped 4 bases from V and 4 bases from J, with 21 bases between. The germline CDR1 and CDR2 sequences are SGHRS and YFSETQ. This CDR3 region has 16 residues. Full variable domain (missing parts from reference TRBV5-1 and TRBJ2-7): KAGVTQTPRYLIKTRGQQVTLSCSPISGHRSVSWYQQTPGQGLQFLFEYFSETQRNKGNFPGRFSGRQFSNSRSEMNVSTLELGDSALYLCASSRAAAGADYEQYFGPGTRLTVT.

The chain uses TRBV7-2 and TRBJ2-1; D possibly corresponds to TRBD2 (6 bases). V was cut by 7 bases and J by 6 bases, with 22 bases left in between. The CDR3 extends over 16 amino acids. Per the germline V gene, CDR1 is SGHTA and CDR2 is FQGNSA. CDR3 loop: CASILEAGSQSNEQFF. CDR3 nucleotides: TGTGCCAGCATCCTCGAAGCCGGGAGTCAGTCCAATGAGCAGTTCTTC.

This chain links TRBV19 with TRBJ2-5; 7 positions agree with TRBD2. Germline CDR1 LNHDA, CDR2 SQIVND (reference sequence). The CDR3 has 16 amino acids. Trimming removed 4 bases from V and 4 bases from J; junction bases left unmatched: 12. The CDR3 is CASSTAGAWRGETQYF. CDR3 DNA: TGTGCCAGTAGTACGGCGGGAGCTTGGCGGGGAGAGACCCAGTACTTC. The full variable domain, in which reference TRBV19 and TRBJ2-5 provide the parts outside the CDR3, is DGGITQSPKYLFRKEGQNVTLSCEQNLNHDAMYWYRQDPGQGLRLIYYSQIVNDFQKGDIAEGYSVSREKKESFPLTVTSAQKNPTAFYLCASSTAGAWRGETQYFGPGTRLLVL.

Here the CDR3 reads CASSTWQGITYEQYF. The CDR3 nucleotides read TGTGCCAGCAGCACTTGGCAGGGTATCACCTACGAGCAGTACTTC. The chain combines TRBV27 with TRBJ2-7; D possibly corresponds to TRBD1 (5 bases). This CDR3 contains 15 residues. Trimming took 6 bases from V and 2 from J, leaving 17 bases between them. Germline values: CDR1 MNHEY, CDR2 SMNVEV (reference sequence).

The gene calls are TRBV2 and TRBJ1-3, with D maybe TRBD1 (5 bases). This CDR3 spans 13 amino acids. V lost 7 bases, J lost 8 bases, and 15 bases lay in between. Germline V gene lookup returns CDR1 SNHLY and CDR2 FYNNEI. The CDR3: CASTHRGGYTIYF. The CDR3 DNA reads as TGTGCCAGCACTCACCGGGGGGGATACACCATATATTTT.

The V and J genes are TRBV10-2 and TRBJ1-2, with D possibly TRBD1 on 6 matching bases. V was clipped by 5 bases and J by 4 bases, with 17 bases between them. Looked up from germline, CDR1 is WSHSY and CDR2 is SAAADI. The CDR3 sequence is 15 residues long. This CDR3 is CASSPQTGASYGYTF. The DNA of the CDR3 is TGCGCCAGCAGTCCCCAGACAGGAGCCTCCTATGGCTACACCTTC.

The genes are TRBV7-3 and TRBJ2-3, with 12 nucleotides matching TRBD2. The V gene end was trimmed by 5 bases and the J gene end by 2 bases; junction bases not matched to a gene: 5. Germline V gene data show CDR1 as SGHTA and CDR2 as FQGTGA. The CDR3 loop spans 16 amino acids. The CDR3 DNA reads TGTGCCAGCAGCCACGGACTAGCGGGGAACACAGATACGCAGTATTTT. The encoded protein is CASSHGLAGNTDTQYF. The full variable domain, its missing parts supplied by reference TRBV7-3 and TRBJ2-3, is GAGVSQTPSNKVTEKGKYVELRCDPISGHTALYWYRQSLGQGPEFLIYFQGTGAADDSGLPNDRFFAVRPEGSVSTLKIQRTERGDSAVYLCASSHGLAGNTDTQYFGPGTRLTVL.

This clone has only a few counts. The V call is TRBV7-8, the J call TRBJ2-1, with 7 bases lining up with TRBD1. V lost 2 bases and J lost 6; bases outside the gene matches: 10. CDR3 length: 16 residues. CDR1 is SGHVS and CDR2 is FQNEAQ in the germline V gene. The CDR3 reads CASSLNFLGGLNEQFF. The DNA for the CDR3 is TGTGCCAGCAGCTTAAACTTCTTAGGGGGCCTCAATGAGCAGTTCTTC.

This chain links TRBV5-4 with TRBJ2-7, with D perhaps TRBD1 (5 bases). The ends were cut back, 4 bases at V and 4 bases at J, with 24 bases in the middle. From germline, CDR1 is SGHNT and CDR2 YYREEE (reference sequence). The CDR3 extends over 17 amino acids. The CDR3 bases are TGTGCCAGCAGCCCTAGTCCGACAGTACACCAGAGGTACGAGCAGTACTTC. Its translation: CASSPSPTVHQRYEQYF.

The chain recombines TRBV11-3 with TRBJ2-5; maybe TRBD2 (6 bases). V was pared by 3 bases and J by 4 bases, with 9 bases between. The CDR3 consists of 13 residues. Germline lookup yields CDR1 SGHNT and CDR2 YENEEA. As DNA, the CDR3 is TGTGCCAGCAGCTTGGGCGGGGTAGAGACCCAGTACTTC. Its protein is CASSLGGVETQYF.